The clone carrying this TCR beta chain rates as medium-sized. Its cognate antigen is unknown. Using immunoSEQ multiplex PCR, the repertoire was profiled, and TCRdb retains in-frame clones only, with some absent. The sample comprises around 20,000 clones, 76% of which are singletons, and around 7% rests with the top ten. The ends lost 4 bases at V and 4 bases at J; junction bases unmatched: 7. Germline CDR1 and CDR2: SGHRS and YFSETQ. The CDR3 runs to 15 residues. The data were obtained in a study of neoadjuvant nivolumab and ipilimumab in lung cancer. The study, taken as a whole, reports: Only two of four nivolumab-treated tumors gained richness and clonality by surgery. Compared with tumor-adjacent uninvolved lung, resected tumors showed greater richness and clonality. TCR clonality did not significantly correlate with pathologic tumor regression.

The specimen was tumor tissue, collected after neoadjuvant nivolumab, alone or with ipilimumab, at or shortly before surgery. The chain joins TRBV5-1 to TRBJ1-4; 7 nucleotides line up with TRBD1. The source of this sequence is an adult with non-small cell lung cancer. The DNA for the CDR3 is TGCGCCAGCAGCAAAGGGGGACAGCGTAATGAAAAACTGTTTTTT. Translated, it gives CASSKGGQRNEKLFF. Complete variable domain (other parts from reference TRBV5-1 and TRBJ1-4): KAGVTQTPRYLIKTRGQQVTLSCSPISGHRSVSWYQQTPGQGLQFLFEYFSETQRNKGNFPGRFSGRQFSNSRSEMNVSTLELGDSALYLCASSKGGQRNEKLFFGSGTQLSVL.